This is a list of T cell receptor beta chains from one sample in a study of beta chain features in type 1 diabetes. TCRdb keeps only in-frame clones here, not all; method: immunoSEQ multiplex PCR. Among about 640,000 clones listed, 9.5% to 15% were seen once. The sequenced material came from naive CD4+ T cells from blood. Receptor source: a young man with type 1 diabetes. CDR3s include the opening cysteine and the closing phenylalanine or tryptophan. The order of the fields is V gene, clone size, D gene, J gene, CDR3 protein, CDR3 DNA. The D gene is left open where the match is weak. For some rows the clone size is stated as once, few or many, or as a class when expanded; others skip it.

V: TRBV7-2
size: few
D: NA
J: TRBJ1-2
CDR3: CASSPLPSGHYGYTF
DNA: TGTGCCAGCAGCCCGCTCCCGAGTGGGCACTATGGCTACACCTTC

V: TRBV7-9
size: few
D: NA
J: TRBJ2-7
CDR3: CASSPMGDIPLYEQYF
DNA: TGTGCCAGCAGCCCGATGGGGGACATTCCTTTATACGAGCAGTACTTC

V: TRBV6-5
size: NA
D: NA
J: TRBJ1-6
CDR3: CASSYSNSPLHF
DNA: TGTGCCAGCAGTTACTCTAATTCACCCCTCCACTTT

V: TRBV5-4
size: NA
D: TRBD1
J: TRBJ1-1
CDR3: CASSLGQGAGTEAFF
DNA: TGTGCCAGCAGCTTGGGACAGGGGGCCGGGACTGAAGCTTTCTTT

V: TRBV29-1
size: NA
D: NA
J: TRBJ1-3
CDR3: CSVGVNGNTIYF
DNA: TGCAGCGTTGGTGTGAATGGAAACACCATATATTTT

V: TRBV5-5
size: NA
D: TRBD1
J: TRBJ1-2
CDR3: CASSVFSTGIDGYTF
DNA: TGTGCCAGCAGCGTGTTCTCGACAGGGATTGACGGCTACACCTTC

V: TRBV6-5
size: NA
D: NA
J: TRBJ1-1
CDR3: CASSYSAGENTEAFF
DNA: TGTGCCAGCAGTTACTCGGCAGGGGAGAACACTGAAGCTTTCTTT

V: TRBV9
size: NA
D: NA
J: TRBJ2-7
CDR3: CASSVGHSSYEQYF
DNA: TGTGCCAGCAGCGTGGGACACAGCTCCTACGAGCAGTACTTC

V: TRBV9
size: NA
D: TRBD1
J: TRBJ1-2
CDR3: CASSVVTGHYGYTF
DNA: TGTGCCAGCAGCGTAGTGACAGGGCACTATGGCTACACCTTC

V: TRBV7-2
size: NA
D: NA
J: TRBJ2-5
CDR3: CASSRAERETQYF
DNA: TGTGCCAGCAGCCGGGCCGAGAGGGAGACCCAGTACTTC

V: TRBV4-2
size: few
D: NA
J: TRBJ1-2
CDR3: CASSQRQNYGYTF
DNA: TGTGCCAGCAGCCAACGCCAGAACTATGGCTACACCTTC

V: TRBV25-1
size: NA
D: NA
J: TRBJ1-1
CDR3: CASSPPGQPNTEAFF
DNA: TGTGCCAGCTCCCCGCCAGGGCAACCGAACACTGAAGCTTTCTTT

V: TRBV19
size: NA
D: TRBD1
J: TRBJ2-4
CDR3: CASSLGQENIQYF
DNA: TGTGCCAGTAGTCTGGGACAGGAAAACATTCAGTACTTC

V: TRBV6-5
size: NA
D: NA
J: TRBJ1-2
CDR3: CASSNHYGYTF
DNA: TGTGCCAGCAGTAACCACTATGGCTACACCTTC

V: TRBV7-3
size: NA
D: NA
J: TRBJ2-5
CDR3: CASSLGRPPETQYF
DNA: TGTGCCAGCAGCTTGGGACGGCCGCCGGAGACCCAGTACTTC

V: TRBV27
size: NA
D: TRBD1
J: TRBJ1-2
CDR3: CASSIRQGSWYGYTF
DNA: TGTGCCAGCAGTATTCGACAGGGCTCTTGGTATGGCTACACCTTC

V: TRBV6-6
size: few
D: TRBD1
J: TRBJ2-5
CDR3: CASRSTLRDSQETQYF
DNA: TGTGCCAGCAGGTCGACTTTACGGGACAGCCAAGAGACCCAGTACTTC

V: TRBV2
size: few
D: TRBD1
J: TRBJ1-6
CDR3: CASSRQGFNSPLHF
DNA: TGTGCCAGCAGCAGACAGGGGTTTAATTCACCCCTCCACTTT

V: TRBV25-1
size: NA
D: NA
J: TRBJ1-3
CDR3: CASTPDSGNTIYF
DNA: TGTGCCAGCACTCCGGACAGTGGAAACACCATATATTTT

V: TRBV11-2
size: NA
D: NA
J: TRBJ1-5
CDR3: CASSLVGSNQPQHF
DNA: TGTGCCAGCAGCTTAGTGGGAAGCAATCAGCCCCAGCATTTT

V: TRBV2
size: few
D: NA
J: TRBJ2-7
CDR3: CASSVQGSYEQYF
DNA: TGTGCCAGCAGTGTGCAGGGCTCCTACGAGCAGTACTTC

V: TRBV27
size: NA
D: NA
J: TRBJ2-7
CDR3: CARPRFAPWFDEQYF
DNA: TGTGCCAGACCCAGGTTCGCCCCGTGGTTCGACGAGCAGTACTTC

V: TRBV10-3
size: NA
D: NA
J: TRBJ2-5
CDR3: CAITPNREETQYF
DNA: TGTGCCATCACCCCAAACAGGGAAGAGACCCAGTACTTC

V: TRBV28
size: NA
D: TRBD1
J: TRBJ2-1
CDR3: CASRPTGTGFNEQFF
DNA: TGTGCCAGCAGGCCGACCGGGACAGGGTTCAATGAGCAGTTCTTC

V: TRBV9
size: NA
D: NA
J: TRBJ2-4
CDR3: CASSVRAGSDIQYF
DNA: TGTGCCAGCAGCGTCAGGGCCGGTTCGGACATTCAGTACTTC

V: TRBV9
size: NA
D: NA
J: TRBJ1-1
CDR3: CASSLLDRANTEAFF
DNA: TGTGCCAGCAGCCTCCTTGACCGTGCGAACACTGAAGCTTTCTTT

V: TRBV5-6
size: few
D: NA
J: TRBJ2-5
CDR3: CASSWDLGVVYF
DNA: TGTGCCAGCAGCTGGGACCTCGGGGTCGTTTACTTC

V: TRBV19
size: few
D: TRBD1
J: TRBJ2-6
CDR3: CASSVYRGLMVNVLTF
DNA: TGTGCCAGTAGTGTATACAGGGGGCTTATGGTCAACGTCCTGACTTTC

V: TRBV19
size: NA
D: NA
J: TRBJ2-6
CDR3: CASSIVSSGANVLTF
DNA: TGTGCCAGTAGTATAGTCAGCTCTGGGGCCAACGTCCTGACTTTC